Below are 3 T cell receptor beta chains sequenced from a single sample in a study of blood T cell repertoires in COVID-19. Assay used: immunoSEQ multiplex PCR; TCRdb lists only in-frame clones, some missing. Found here are tens of thousands of clones, roughly 80% of them singletons; the top ten hold approximately 16%. Sequencing was done on a sample of peripheral blood. These receptors were taken from a man in his fifties or sixties with acute or convalescent COVID-19.

This clone was detected a few times. The CDR3 DNA reads TGCGCCAGCAGCATAGGGACAGGGGTTCGGTCACCCCTCCACTTT. This translates into CASSIGTGVRSPLHF. The chain joins TRBV5-1 to TRBJ1-6; 10 positions agree with TRBD1. Per germline, CDR1 SGHRS and CDR2 YFSETQ. J gave up 10 bases and V 4 bases, and 8 bases lay outside the gene matches. The CDR3 is made up of 15 amino acids.

The chain combines TRBV4-3 with TRBJ2-7, with D possibly matching TRBD2 (6 bases). The V end was cut by 1 base, the J end by 1 base, with 11 bases between. The CDR3 length is 15 residues. Looked up from germline, CDR1 is LGHNA and CDR2 is YSLEER. The CDR3 reads CASSQGLALSYEQYF. The CDR3 DNA follows: TGCGCCAGCAGCCAAGGTCTAGCGCTATCCTACGAGCAGTACTTC.

This chain links TRBV19 with TRBJ1-1; a weak D match, TRBD1 (5 bases). This CDR3 is built from 13 residues. Per germline, CDR1 LNHDA and CDR2 SQIVND (reference sequence). V was pared by 5 bases and J by 5 bases, with 12 bases between. The CDR3 DNA sequence: TGTGCCAGTAGTGTTGACAGAGATACTGAAGCTTTCTTT. Protein sequence: CASSVDRDTEAFF.